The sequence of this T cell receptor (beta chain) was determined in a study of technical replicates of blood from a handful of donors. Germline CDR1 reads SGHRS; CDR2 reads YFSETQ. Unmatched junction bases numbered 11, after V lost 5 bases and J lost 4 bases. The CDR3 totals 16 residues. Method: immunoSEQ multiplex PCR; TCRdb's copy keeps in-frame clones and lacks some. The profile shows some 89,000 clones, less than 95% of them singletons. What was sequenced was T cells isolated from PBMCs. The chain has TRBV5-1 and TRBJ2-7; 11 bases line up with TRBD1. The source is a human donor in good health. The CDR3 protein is CASSLLPGQGVYEQYF. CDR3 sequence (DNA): TGCGCCAGCAGTTTGCTTCCGGGACAGGGGGTATACGAGCAGTACTTC.